The clone carrying this T cell receptor beta chain has at least ten counts. Its target is unknown. The sample originates from a study of regulatory T cells in long-lasting Graves disease. Overall study context: The definition of persistent Graves' disease was over 5 years of antithyroid drugs with positive TSH receptor antibodies.

General study findings and limits: Comparison showed that persistent patients shared more public clonotypes (about 2,700) than new patients (966).

With iRepertoire HTBI primers and Arm-PCR of CDR3 regions, TCR beta libraries were built. MiXCR was run by TCRdb on the multiplex PCR reads, yielding one entry per CDR3 protein. In the table there are 700,000 or so distinct CDR3 sequences, 25% to 35% of which are singletons. The time point denotes: persistent/refractory GD, antithyroid drugs over 5 years with positive TRAb. Generation of the TCR library employed RNA extracted from PBMCs. The input for sequencing was peripheral blood mononuclear cells (PBMCs), taken when the disease was refractory, from a patient treated with antithyroid drugs. This sequence originates from a female donor with Graves disease.

The CDR3 bases are TGTGCCAGCAGTGAAGTACGAGGCACAGTCCAAGAGACCCAGTACTTC. This gives the protein CASSEVRGTVQETQYF. The rearrangement links TRBV6-1 to TRBJ2-5; D uncertain. Germline assignment: CDR1 MNHNS and CDR2 SASEGT. The CDR3 has 16 residues. V lost 1 base and J lost 1, with 13 bases in between.